The rows below give T cell receptor beta chains drawn from one sample of a study of CD4 T cells in relation to SARS-CoV-2 and coronaviruses. TCRdb's table, derived via immunoSEQ multiplex PCR, lists solely in-frame clones and lacks some. This sample has some 40,000 clones, with about four fifths found just once. These receptors are not linked to any known antigen. The sequencing input was naive CD4+ T cells from PBMCs, cultured in vitro. The origin of the receptors is an adult with COVID-19. Both conserved end residues are part of each CDR3. The D gene is left open where the match is weak. The listing skips clone size in some rows; elsewhere it reads once, few, many or a size class.

d_gene	v_gene	abundance	j_gene	CDR3nt	CDR3aa
-	TRBV28	-	TRBJ1-2	TGTGCCAGCAGTTTCCCGGACAGAGGGCATGGCTACACCTTC	CASSFPDRGHGYTF
-	TRBV19	-	TRBJ2-3	TGTGCCAGTAGTCCTGTCCCCGGTGGAGATACGCAGTATTTT	CASSPVPGGDTQYF
TRBD2	TRBV30	-	TRBJ2-3	TGTGCCTGGATGAGGGCCGGGAGGGGGGGCACAGATACGCAGTATTTT	CAWMRAGRGGTDTQYF
TRBD1	TRBV18	few	TRBJ1-1	TGTGCCAGCTCCCAGACGAGGAGGGGGCGAGGTAGGACTGAAGCTTTCTTT	CASSQTRRGRGRTEAFF
-	TRBV6-5	-	TRBJ2-2	TGTGCCAGCAGAGGGACGGAGAACACCGGGGAGCTGTTTTTT	CASRGTENTGELFF
TRBD2	TRBV30	-	TRBJ2-7	TGTGCCTGGAGTGTAGCGGGAGGGCCCTACGAGCAGTACTTC	CAWSVAGGPYEQYF
-	TRBV25-1	-	TRBJ2-2	TGTGCCAGCAGTGTTAACACTGGTGGTCACGGGGAGCTGTTTTTT	CASSVNTGGHGELFF
-	TRBV2	-	TRBJ2-3	TGTGCCAGCGGGCCGTGGGCCTCCCCAGATACGCAGTATTTT	CASGPWASPDTQYF
TRBD1	TRBV15	-	TRBJ2-2	TGTGCCACCAGCAGAGATGTCAGGGGGCGTACCGGGGAGCTGTTTTTT	CATSRDVRGRTGELFF
-	TRBV30	-	TRBJ1-4	TGTGCCTGGACCCGGCACGGGTTCCCTGATAAAAAACTGTTTTTT	CAWTRHGFPDKKLFF
-	TRBV7-9	-	TRBJ2-7	TGTGCCAGCAGCCTAAACTCAGATCCCCACGAGCAGTACTTC	CASSLNSDPHEQYF
-	TRBV3-1/TRBV3-2	-	TRBJ1-1	TGTGCCAGCAGCCAAGTTTCGTGGGCCCAGGGGACTGAAGCTTTCTTT	CASSQVSWAQGTEAFF
TRBD2	TRBV18	-	TRBJ2-5	TGTGCCAGCTCACGGACTAGCGGGAGACAAGAGACCCAGTACTTC	CASSRTSGRQETQYF
TRBD1	TRBV11-2	-	TRBJ2-7	TGTGCCAGCAGCTTAGGGGACAGGGTATACGAGCAGTACTTC	CASSLGDRVYEQYF
-	TRBV27	-	TRBJ2-3	TGTGCCAGCAGTTTAAGTCAGGGGCTCGCAGATACGCAGTATTTT	CASSLSQGLADTQYF
TRBD1	TRBV7-2	-	TRBJ2-5	TGTGCCAGCAGCCGCGGACAGGGGGCTTGGGAGACCCAGTACTTC	CASSRGQGAWETQYF
-	TRBV11-2	-	TRBJ2-3	TGTGCCAGCAGCTCGGACCCAGATACGCAGTATTTT	CASSSDPDTQYF
-	TRBV9	once	TRBJ2-3	TGTGCCAGCAGCGCTCGACTAGTAGGCGCAGATACGCAGTATTTT	CASSARLVGADTQYF
TRBD1	TRBV30	-	TRBJ2-6	TGTGCCTGGGGGGAGACAGGGAACCTTTTTAACTCTGGGGCCAACGTCCTGACTTTC	CAWGETGNLFNSGANVLTF
-	TRBV25-1	-	TRBJ2-7	TGTGCCAGCAGTGAATTTGGCAGATCCTTCGACGAGCAGTACTTC	CASSEFGRSFDEQYF
-	TRBV28	-	TRBJ2-7	TGTGCCAGCGCCGGGGGTCCCGCCTACGAGCAGTACTTC	CASAGGPAYEQYF
TRBD1	TRBV5-1	-	TRBJ1-2	TGCGCCAGCAGGACAGGGACATTCTATGGCTACACCTTC	CASRTGTFYGYTF
-	TRBV6-2/TRBV6-3	few	TRBJ2-2	TGTGCCAGCAGTTACTCGAGGGGGAGGGCCCTCTCCGGGGAGCTGTTTTTT	CASSYSRGRALSGELFF
-	TRBV7-2	-	TRBJ1-3	TGTGCCAGCAGTTTGACGCCCGACTCTGGAAACACCATATATTTT	CASSLTPDSGNTIYF
TRBD2	TRBV6-4	few	TRBJ2-1	TGTGCCAGCAGTGACTCTAGCGGGAGCTACAATGAGCAGTTCTTC	CASSDSSGSYNEQFF
-	TRBV11-2	once	TRBJ2-7	TGTGCCAGCAGCTCACTAGTGTCCCTCTACGAGCAGTACTTC	CASSSLVSLYEQYF
TRBD2	TRBV12-3/TRBV12-4	once	TRBJ2-7	TGTGCCAGCAGTATGGGACTAGTTGACGAGCAGTACTTC	CASSMGLVDEQYF
-	TRBV5-5	-	TRBJ1-1	TGTGCCAGCAGCTTGGCGGGTTCAGTGGGTGAAGCTTTCTTT	CASSLAGSVGEAFF
-	TRBV10-3	-	TRBJ2-2	TGTGCCATATCGAGCGAGCTGGCGAACACCGGGGAGCTGTTTTTT	CAISSELANTGELFF
-	TRBV4-1	-	TRBJ2-2	TGCGCCAGCAGCCAAGTGGAGCAACTGGCGAACACCGGGGAGCTGTTTTTT	CASSQVEQLANTGELFF
-	TRBV30	once	TRBJ1-6	TGTGCCTGGAATTTTGTCCCGAATTCACCCCTCCACTTT	CAWNFVPNSPLHF
TRBD1	TRBV28	-	TRBJ2-7	TGTGCCAGCAGTTCCGGGGACAGAACCTACGAGCAGTACTTC	CASSSGDRTYEQYF
-	TRBV6-4	-	TRBJ2-1	TGTGCCAGCAGTGACGAGGCCACGACCCACAATGAGCAGTTCTTC	CASSDEATTHNEQFF
TRBD1	TRBV30	few	TRBJ2-7	TGTGCCTGGAGTCACGGACAGGGCGACTTCTACGAGCAGTACTTC	CAWSHGQGDFYEQYF
-	TRBV6-6	-	TRBJ2-5	TGTGCCAGCACGGCAGAAGCTACAGAGACCCAGTACTTC	CASTAEATETQYF
TRBD2	TRBV4-1	-	TRBJ2-3	TGCGCCAGCAGCCAAGATCGGGGGGGAGATACGCAGTATTTT	CASSQDRGGDTQYF
TRBD2	TRBV18	once	TRBJ2-5	TGTGCCAGCTCACCACAAACTTGGACTAGCGGGAGTGGAGAGACCCAGTACTTC	CASSPQTWTSGSGETQYF
TRBD2	TRBV5-1	-	TRBJ2-2	TGCGCCAGCAGCTTGGGCAGGTTCGCACTAGCGGGGTCGAACACCGGGGAGCTGTTTTTT	CASSLGRFALAGSNTGELFF
TRBD1	TRBV5-1	-	TRBJ2-3	TGCGCCAGCAGCTTGGTTGGCAGGGGGCGAACAGATACGCAGTATTTT	CASSLVGRGRTDTQYF
-	TRBV18	-	TRBJ2-7	TGTGCCAGCTCACCAATGCAAACAGGGTCCTACGAGCAGTACTTC	CASSPMQTGSYEQYF
TRBD2	TRBV7-8	once	TRBJ2-1	TGTGCCAGCAGCCAGATGGGGGGGATAGCGGGAGTTTCCTACAATGAGCAGTTCTTC	CASSQMGGIAGVSYNEQFF
-	TRBV19	-	TRBJ1-5	TGTGCCAGTACTATCTGGGGGGTCAACAATCAGCCCCAGCATTTT	CASTIWGVNNQPQHF
TRBD1	TRBV7-9	-	TRBJ2-7	TGTGCCAGCAGCGCACCGGGACAGGGGATCTACGAGCAGTACTTC	CASSAPGQGIYEQYF
-	TRBV12-3/TRBV12-4	-	TRBJ1-2	TGTGCCAGCAGTTTGCTGAACTATGGCTACACCTTC	CASSLLNYGYTF
-	TRBV7-9	-	TRBJ2-1	TGTGCCAGCAGCTTAGGGGGGTGGGACAGCGGGGACAATGAGCAGTTCTTC	CASSLGGWDSGDNEQFF
-	TRBV30	-	TRBJ1-5	TGTGCCTGGGGGAGACGCAATCAGCCCCAGCATTTT	CAWGRRNQPQHF
-	TRBV10-3	-	TRBJ2-2	TGTGCCATCAGCCCGGGACGGGAGACCGGGGAGCTGTTTTTT	CAISPGRETGELFF
TRBD2	TRBV6-1	-	TRBJ2-7	TGTGCCAGCAGTGACAAGGGAAGCGGGGGATACGAGCAGTACTTC	CASSDKGSGGYEQYF
-	TRBV18	-	TRBJ1-1	TGTGCCAGCTCACCAACCAGGGATTCTGAAGCTTTCTTT	CASSPTRDSEAFF
TRBD2	TRBV6-2/TRBV6-3	few	TRBJ2-3	TGTGCCAGCAGTCCGACTAGCGGGAGTTCCGATACGCAGTATTTT	CASSPTSGSSDTQYF
-	TRBV2	-	TRBJ1-1	TGTGCCAGCAACGGATCCAGGGGAGAGAACACTGAAGCTTTCTTT	CASNGSRGENTEAFF
-	TRBV6-4	-	TRBJ2-3	TGTGCCAGCAGTGTTAGCGGCGCGACAGATACGCAGTATTTT	CASSVSGATDTQYF
TRBD2	TRBV30	-	TRBJ2-5	TGTGCCTGGAGTTCCCCGGGACTAGGAGTAGAGACCCAGTACTTC	CAWSSPGLGVETQYF
-	TRBV27	-	TRBJ1-1	TGTGCCAGTTCACCTCTCGGACTCACTGAAGCTTTCTTT	CASSPLGLTEAFF
-	TRBV30	-	TRBJ2-5	TGTGCCTGGAGTGTATGGTGGGAGCGGGCTGGGGAGACCCAGTACTTC	CAWSVWWERAGETQYF
-	TRBV28	-	TRBJ1-6	TGTGCCAGCAGTTTAAGGGACACGGGCGTGTTCCCCCTCCACTTT	CASSLRDTGVFPLHF
-	TRBV7-9	-	TRBJ2-7	TGTGCCAGCAGCTTAGCACAGGGTACCTACGAGCAGTACTTC	CASSLAQGTYEQYF
-	TRBV9	-	TRBJ2-4	TGTGCCAGCAGCGGGGGGGATATGCGGGGCCTAGCCAAAAACATTCAGTACTTC	CASSGGDMRGLAKNIQYF
TRBD2	TRBV5-4	-	TRBJ2-3	TGTGCCAGCAGCACGGGACTAGCGGGAGACACGCAGTATTTT	CASSTGLAGDTQYF